This T cell receptor (beta chain) was captured by sequencing in a study of T cells in Graves' hyperthyroidism and ophthalmopathy. From 10 ml of fresh peripheral blood, PBMCs were isolated. TCR beta CDR3 region amplification was performed from RNA transcripts. Using the HTBI primer set, a first-round RT-PCR was run on the TCR CDR3. TCRdb ran MiXCR on the multiplex PCR reads and lists one entry per CDR3 protein. The sample has 410,000 or so distinct CDR3 sequences; around 15% are singletons. With 4 bases removed from V and 5 bases from J, the gap between germline ends came to 11 bases. The CDR3 covers 13 residues. Germline CDR1 is WSHSY and CDR2 is SAAADI.

Sequenced: blood. The TCR was taken from a man in his late teens or twenties with Graves' ophthalmopathy. The V and J genes are TRBV10-2 and TRBJ1-2; tentatively, D is TRBD1 (6 bases). CDR3 region: CASSGGQPYGYTF. In nucleotides, the CDR3 is TGCGCCAGCAGTGGGGGGCAGCCTTATGGCTACACCTTC.